This T cell receptor beta chain was identified during a study of molecular identifiers for immune sequencing clone quantification. A remark on this clonotype: Its antigen remains unidentified.

General study points: Investigators reportedly could detect spiked Jurkat TCR RNA from one cell among over 750,000 naive cells.

Trimming removed 0 bases at V and 8 bases at J, with 9 bases between. Germline V gene sequence: CDR1 SGHRS, CDR2 YFSETQ. This CDR3 spans 13 amino acids. Libraries of naive CD8 cells were prepared from approximately 20,000 to 1,000,000 sorted cells using 10%, 30% or 50% RNA. Sorted naive CD8 T cells were those defined as CD8+CD4-CCR7+CD45RA+. Listed TCR primers, together with previously described methods, were used for the bulk TCR libraries. Each CDR3 protein is one row after TCRdb ran MiXCR on the PCR reads. The sample holds approximately 500,000 distinct CDR3 sequences, around 23% seen once. The sample comprised naive CD8+ T cells from blood, with Jurkat cell RNA spiked in. The subset: FACS-sorted CD8+CD4-CCR7+CD45RA+ naive T cells. The sequence came from a human donor in good health. Some libraries in this study had Jurkat cell RNA spiked in. The chain joins TRBV5-1 to TRBJ2-1; D remains unclear. The CDR3 DNA reads TGCGCCAGCAGCTTGGTAGGGTCCCATGAGCAGTTCTTC. It encodes CASSLVGSHEQFF.